Below, 30 T cell receptor beta chains from the same sample are listed, as sequenced in a study of identical twins. TCRdb re-analysed the 5' RACE reads in MiXCR, keeping a single row per CDR3 protein. The table shows just under 550,000 distinct CDR3 sequences, with about 16% occurring only once. The data also belong to a second study, concerning yellow fever vaccine responses in identical twins.

The sequenced sample consisted of CD4+ T cells sorted from blood. Receptor source: a young woman in good health.

This clonotype has a handful of counts. The chain couples TRBV19 to TRBJ2-5, with 7 bases matching TRBD1. The CDR3 totals 14 residues. Germline V lookup: CDR1 LNHDA, CDR2 SQIVND (reference sequence). With V trimmed by 4 bases and J by 2 bases, 4 bases remained unmatched. The chain's CDR3 is CASSNTRGQETQYF. CDR3 in DNA: TGTGCCAGTAGTAATACCAGGGGGCAAGAGACCCAGTACTTC.

V and J are TRBV15 and TRBJ2-3; 10 nucleotides line up with TRBD1. The germline gives CDR1 LNHNV, CDR2 YYDKDF (reference sequence). V lost 7 bases, J lost 2 bases, and 9 bases stayed unmatched. The CDR3 totals 16 residues. The CDR3 region is CATTQPGQGFTDTQYF. CDR3 bases: TGTGCCACCACCCAACCGGGACAGGGGTTCACAGATACGCAGTATTTT.

There are a few counts of this clonotype. The chain uses TRBV6-5 and TRBJ2-1; TRBD1 agrees at 9 bases. The trim removed 4 bases at V and 5 bases at J, leaving 6 bases unmatched. CDR3 size: 15 residues. CDR1 is MNHEY and CDR2 is SVGAGI in the germline V gene. The CDR3 DNA reads as TGTGCCAGCAGTTCCCGGGGGGACAGGGACAATGAGCAGTTCTTC. It encodes CASSSRGDRDNEQFF.

This clonotype was seen a handful of times. The rearrangement uses TRBV20-1 and TRBJ1-1; D uncertain. This CDR3 is built from 12 residues. Germline V gives CDR1 DFQATT, CDR2 SNEGSKA (reference sequence). V lost 3 bases, J lost 2 bases, and 7 bases lay in between. The CDR3, as DNA: TGCAGTGCTAGTTTGGCCAACACTGAAGCTTTCTTT. This encodes CSASLANTEAFF.

DNA for the CDR3: TGCGCCAGCAGCTTTCAGGATAGCACAGATACGCAGTATTTT. Translating it yields CASSFQDSTDTQYF. The chain employs TRBV5-1 and TRBJ2-3, with D unclear. Trimming cost V 2 bases and J 0 bases, with 7 bases left between them. Germline CDR1 and CDR2: SGHRS and YFSETQ. The CDR3 is 14 amino acids.

The chain employs TRBV28 and TRBJ2-4, with 13 bases aligning to TRBD2. The V gene end was trimmed by 4 bases and the J gene end by 7 bases; junction bases not matched to a gene: 10. The CDR3 loop spans 17 amino acids. Germline CDR1 reads MDHEN; CDR2 reads SYDVKM. CDR3: CASSWPPGLAGWNIQYF. The DNA of the CDR3 is TGTGCCAGCAGTTGGCCCCCGGGACTAGCGGGATGGAACATTCAGTACTTC.

The V and J genes are TRBV24-1 and TRBJ2-2; tentatively, D is TRBD1 (6 bases). The V gene lost 7 bases and the J gene lost 7 bases, with 15 bases spanning the gap. The CDR3 length is 14 residues. Germline V CDR1 and CDR2: KGHDR, SFDVKD. The CDR3 DNA sequence: TGTGCCACCAGCCAGACAGGCTCACTCGGGGAGCTGTTTTTT. Its protein is CATSQTGSLGELFF.

The chain combines TRBV5-5 with TRBJ2-2; 10 positions agree with TRBD1. CDR3 length: 16 amino acids. Germline V lookup: CDR1 SGHKS, CDR2 YYEKEE (reference sequence). V was clipped by 6 bases and J by 6 bases; unmatched bases: 11. CDR3 in amino acids: CASTNPGQGLSGELFF. CDR3 nucleotide sequence: TGTGCCAGCACTAATCCGGGACAGGGGTTGTCCGGGGAGCTGTTTTTT.

The chain employs TRBV6-1 and TRBJ2-7; the match to TRBD2 covers 10 bases. The CDR3 runs 16 residues. Unmatched junction bases numbered 14, after V lost 7 bases and J lost 5 bases. Germline V gene data show CDR1 as MNHNS and CDR2 as SASEGT. DNA of the CDR3: TGTGCCAGCACCAAACTAGCGGGACAATTCTTTCACGAGCAGTACTTC. It specifies CASTKLAGQFFHEQYF.

The chain is built from TRBV29-1 and TRBJ1-2; 8 bases are shared with TRBD1. Germline V gene data show CDR1 as SQVTM and CDR2 as ANQGSEA. The junction had 11 bases not matched to a gene; V was cut back by 4 bases and J by 4 bases. The CDR3 is made up of 15 amino acids. The CDR3 reads CSVVFKTGGGYGYTF. The CDR3 DNA reads as TGCAGCGTTGTCTTTAAAACAGGGGGTGGCTATGGCTACACCTTC.

The V and J genes are TRBV20-1 and TRBJ2-7; 8 bases are a match to TRBD1. The CDR3 has 12 residues. Germline V CDR1 and CDR2: DFQATT, SNEGSKA (reference sequence). Trimming cost V 7 bases and J 3 bases; bases outside gene matches: 5. The CDR3 bases are TGCAGTGTGGGGACAGGAAGCTACGAGCAGTACGTC. Its translation: CSVGTGSYEQYV.

This clonotype came up many times. The rearrangement links TRBV7-9 to TRBJ1-1, with 7 bases aligning to TRBD1. This CDR3 is built from 15 residues. J gave up 2 bases and V 6 bases, and 9 bases lay outside the gene matches. Germline assignment: CDR1 SEHNR and CDR2 FQNEAQ (reference sequence). CDR3 amino acids: CASRYSGTVNTEAFF. DNA for the CDR3: TGTGCCAGCAGGTATTCCGGGACAGTAAACACTGAAGCTTTCTTT.

Note on this clonotype: Sequence at one end of the junction differs from germline and may be a read error. The chain joins TRBV5-1 to TRBJ2-5, with TRBD1 matching over 11 bases. The germline V gene has CDR1 SGHRS and CDR2 YFSETQ. The CDR3 loop spans 15 amino acids. Here the CDR3 DNA reads TGCGCCAGCACCTTGCGGGGACAGGGGGGAGAGACCCAGTACTTC. Amino acid sequence: CASTLRGQGGETQYF.

J is TRBJ1-2 and V is TRBV5-1; possibly TRBD1 for D (5 bases). The CDR3 spans 14 residues. Trimming pared 4 bases from V and 6 bases from J, leaving 16 bases between. CDR1 is SGHRS and CDR2 is YFSETQ in the germline V gene. The CDR3, as DNA: TGCGCCAGCAGCGGTGAACAGGCGGCTCATGGCTACACCTTC. Its translation: CASSGEQAAHGYTF.

This clonotype has more than one count but fewer than ten. The chain recombines TRBV27 with TRBJ2-5; 8 bases fit TRBD1. Germline V lookup: CDR1 MNHEY, CDR2 SMNVEV (reference sequence). V gave up 5 bases and J gave up 5 bases; unmatched junction bases: 7. The CDR3 loop spans 14 amino acids. The CDR3 protein is CASSPGGHGETQYF. The CDR3 DNA reads as TGTGCCAGCAGTCCAGGGGGCCACGGTGAGACCCAGTACTTC.

The chain carries TRBV27 and TRBJ2-7; 7 positions match TRBD1. V shed 3 bases and J 6 bases; nucleotides not matched to a gene: 14. CDR1 and CDR2 from the germline V gene are MNHEY and SMNVEV (reference sequence). The CDR3 runs 16 residues. In DNA form, the CDR3 reads TGTGCCAGCAGTTTCTCCCCTTACAGGGGTTCGAGCGAGCAGTACTTC. Amino acid sequence: CASSFSPYRGSSEQYF.

This rearrangement joins TRBV27 to TRBJ1-1; D is perhaps TRBD1 (6 bases). CDR1 and CDR2 from the germline V gene are MNHEY and SMNVEV (reference sequence). The length of the CDR3 is 13 residues. Trimming removed 8 bases from V and 5 bases from J, with 15 bases in between. The CDR3 DNA follows: TGTGCCAGCTTACGACAGGTCGGGACTGAAGCTTTCTTT. As protein: CASLRQVGTEAFF.

This clonotype came up a few times. The chain combines TRBV28 with TRBJ2-7, with TRBD1 identical over 10 bases. Germline CDR1 MDHEN, CDR2 SYDVKM. The CDR3 length is 15 residues. V trimming: 4 bases; J trimming: 2 bases; junction bases outside the gene matches: 5. This chain's CDR3 is CASSSTGTGAYEQYV. The CDR3 DNA follows: TGTGCCAGCAGTTCAACCGGGACAGGGGCCTACGAGCAGTACGTC.

This clonotype was picked up a small number of times. V and J are TRBV28 and TRBJ2-2; no clear D gene. Germline CDR1 and CDR2: MDHEN and SYDVKM. V was clipped by 10 bases and J by 1 base, with 13 bases between them. The CDR3 is 14 amino acids. Written as DNA, the CDR3 is TGTGCCACCCTATGGGGAAGGAACACCGGGGAGCTGTTTTTT. This gives the protein CATLWGRNTGELFF.

V and J are TRBV12-3 or TRBV12-4 and TRBJ2-7; 11 nucleotides line up with TRBD2. This CDR3 has 17 amino acids. The junction had 13 bases not matched to a gene; V was cut back by 2 bases and J by 7 bases. The CDR3 DNA follows: TGTGCCAGCAGTTTAAGGCTTACTAGCGGGAGCTCTTTGGAGCAGTACTTC. Translation: CASSLRLTSGSSLEQYF.

This clonotype was found a few times. The CDR3 sequence: CASSLLGLRVPDTQYF. In DNA form, the CDR3 reads TGTGCCAGCAGCTTGTTAGGGTTGCGGGTTCCAGATACGCAGTATTTT. The chain joins TRBV5-6 to TRBJ2-3, with D perhaps TRBD2 (5 bases). This CDR3 spans 16 amino acids. CDR1 and CDR2 from the germline V gene are SGHDT and YYEEEE. Trimming took 1 base from V and 4 from J, leaving 16 bases between them.

The chain recombines TRBV6-5 with TRBJ1-3, with D unclear. This CDR3 has 14 residues. Deletions cut 4 bases from V and 0 bases from J, with 7 bases between. From germline, CDR1 is MNHEY and CDR2 SVGAGI. The CDR3 protein is CASSSTNSGNTIYF. The CDR3, as DNA: TGTGCCAGCAGTTCGACAAACTCTGGAAACACCATATATTTT.

This clonotype was seen many times. The rearrangement uses TRBV29-1 and TRBJ2-7, with 7 bases fitting TRBD1. Germline values: CDR1 SQVTM, CDR2 ANQGSEA. The CDR3 runs to 13 residues. With V trimmed by 4 bases and J by 3 bases, 6 bases remained unmatched. CDR3 protein: CSVAGTAYYEQYF. The CDR3 nucleotides read TGCAGCGTTGCCGGGACAGCCTACTACGAGCAGTACTTC.

This clonotype has just a few counts. A junction end diverges from the germline sequence, so it may reflect a read error. This chain joins TRBV6-1 and TRBJ1-1, with D tentatively TRBD1 (5 bases). The CDR3 totals 16 residues. Germline loops: CDR1 MNHNS, CDR2 SASEGT. CDR3 nucleotide sequence: TGTGCCAGCAGGGAAGGGACCCTACGTTATCCCACTGAAGCTTTCTTT. This encodes CASREGTLRYPTEAFF.

The J gene is TRBJ1-4, the V gene TRBV29-1, with 10 positions matching TRBD1. V shed 5 bases and J 0 bases; nucleotides not matched to a gene: 3. The CDR3 is 15 amino acids. Germline V gene sequence: CDR1 SQVTM, CDR2 ANQGSEA. The DNA of the CDR3 is TGCAGCGTTACCGGGACAGGGGCAACTAATGAAAAACTGTTTTTT. Protein sequence: CSVTGTGATNEKLFF.

This clonotype was picked up a small number of times. The CDR3 loop reads CASSLPDRAQETQYF. The CDR3 nucleotides read TGCGCCAGCAGCTTGCCCGACAGGGCCCAAGAGACCCAGTACTTC. The V gene is TRBV5-1, the J gene TRBJ2-5; 7 nucleotides line up with TRBD1. Unmatched junction bases numbered 4, after V lost 1 base and J lost 1 base. Germline V gene sequence: CDR1 SGHRS, CDR2 YFSETQ. CDR3 length equals 15 residues.

The genes are TRBV3-1 and TRBJ1-1, with a possible D match to TRBD1 (5 bases). Germline V gene sequence: CDR1 LGHDT, CDR2 YNNKEL (reference sequence). V lost 8 bases and J 0 bases, leaving 16 bases between the germline ends. CDR3 size: 15 residues. This CDR3 reads CASSPSGTMNTEAFF. The CDR3 DNA sequence: TGTGCCAGCTCCCCGTCGGGGACTATGAACACTGAAGCTTTCTTT.

The CDR3 bases are TGTGCCAGCAGTTACCTACAGGGTGGGACTGAAGCTTTCTTT. It is translated as CASSYLQGGTEAFF. This rearrangement joins TRBV6-5 to TRBJ1-1, with D maybe TRBD1 (6 bases). CDR1 and CDR2 from the germline V gene are MNHEY and SVGAGI. CDR3 size: 14 residues. V lost 2 bases to trimming and J lost 5 bases, with 12 bases between them.

Note on this clonotype: One junction end does not reproduce the germline sequence, and a read error may be involved. This sequence joins TRBV12-3 or TRBV12-4 and TRBJ1-2, with a tentative D call TRBD1 (6 bases). This CDR3 has 16 amino acids. Written as DNA, the CDR3 is TGTGCCACCAGTTTGGGCATGGGGGGCGAGGACTATGGCTACACCTTC. It is translated as CATSLGMGGEDYGYTF.

This clonotype has a handful of counts. This chain links TRBV7-2 with TRBJ2-2; no reliable D call. This CDR3 spans 12 amino acids. Germline loops: CDR1 SGHTA, CDR2 FQGNSA. V was pared by 5 bases and J by 8 bases, with 9 bases between. In DNA, the CDR3 is TGTGCCAGCAGCCACCCGGCGGGGGAGCTGTTTTTT. Its translation is CASSHPAGELFF.